This TCR beta chain was recorded in a study of Graves' ophthalmopathy and Graves' hyperthyroidism. Study context: Ophthalmopathy absent within 18 months of follow-up marked hyperthyroidism as stable.

Scientists amplified the TCR beta CDR3 regions from RNA transcripts. RT-PCR was first run with HTBI primers, then multiplex PCR in a second round. In TCRdb, the multiplex PCR reads were re-called with MiXCR into one record per CDR3 protein. The sample consists of around 1.1 million distinct CDR3 sequences, around a third of them appearing once. Findings of the study overall: Among thyroid clonotypes expanded above 0.001 frequency, most also appeared in blood. The study's model predicted ophthalmopathy progression at about 68% sensitivity and 72% to 75% specificity. Discriminating ophthalmopathy from stable hyperthyroidism, a 13-signature model attained a sensitivity of about 85% and a specificity of about 81%.

This clonotype was observed many times. Its antigen remains unidentified. The CDR3 extends over 15 amino acids. In germline, CDR1 is LNHDA, CDR2 SQIVND (reference sequence). The ends were cut back, 2 bases at V and 4 bases at J, with 11 bases in the middle. Material: peripheral blood or thyroid tissue (not recorded which). The chain is built from TRBV19 and TRBJ1-4; possibly TRBD1 for D (6 bases). The source of this sequence is an adult man with Graves' hyperthyroidism. The CDR3: CASSIPTGGNEKLFF. For the CDR3, the DNA is TGTGCCAGTAGTATACCGACAGGAGGTAATGAAAAACTGTTTTTT.